The 17 T cell receptor beta chains presented below share a single source sample, sequenced in a study of OX40 agonist ivuxolimab in advanced cancers. Only in-frame clones appear in the TCRdb table, and some are missing; sequencing was by immunoSEQ multiplex PCR. The repertoire holds 97,000 or so clones, with 90% as singletons. Material: CD4+ or CD8+ T cells sorted from blood, obtained in a trial of the OX40 agonist ivuxolimab. These receptors came from an adult with an advanced solid tumor such as melanoma, head and neck, liver or kidney cancer.

This chain joins TRBV19 and TRBJ2-7; no reliable D call. Germline V gene sequence: CDR1 LNHDA, CDR2 SQIVND (reference sequence). The CDR3 totals 13 residues. V lost 6 bases and J 3 bases, leaving 12 bases between the germline ends. This CDR3 is CASSRRSGYEQYF. The CDR3 DNA is TGTGCCAGTAGCCGACGGAGTGGCTACGAGCAGTACTTC.

In this sample, this clone turned up once. This sequence joins TRBV7-3 and TRBJ1-1; 7 positions match TRBD1. Per the germline V gene, CDR1 is SGHTA and CDR2 is FQGTGA. V gave up 2 bases and J gave up 6 bases; unmatched junction bases: 3. The CDR3 has 13 residues. The CDR3 is CASSLGRGAEAFF. The CDR3 region has the DNA TGTGCCAGCAGCTTAGGCAGGGGGGCTGAAGCTTTCTTT.

V and J are TRBV2 and TRBJ1-5; 10 bases are a match to TRBD1. This CDR3 comprises 14 residues. The V gene's germline CDR1 is SNHLY and CDR2 FYNNEI. With 6 bases clipped from V and 4 bases from J, the junction kept 3 bases outside the gene matches. In DNA, the CDR3 is TGTGCCAGCAGAGCGGGACAGGGGAATCAGCCCCAGCATTTT. It codes for CASRAGQGNQPQHF.

This chain uses TRBV27 with TRBJ2-2; 14 bases align to TRBD2. V gave up 5 bases and J gave up 6 bases; unmatched junction bases: 5. This CDR3 spans 16 amino acids. Germline V gives CDR1 MNHEY, CDR2 SMNVEV (reference sequence). CDR3 DNA: TGTGCCAGCAGTCTAAGACTAGCGGGGGGGTCCGGGGAGCTGTTTTTT. Residues: CASSLRLAGGSGELFF.

This rearrangement joins TRBV4-1 to TRBJ1-5; D unresolved. The CDR3 spans 14 residues. CDR1 MGHRA and CDR2 YSYEKL come from the germline V gene. V lost 2 bases and J 6 bases, leaving 11 bases between the germline ends. CDR3 in amino acids: CASSQPSPGQPQHF. CDR3 nucleotides: TGCGCCAGCAGCCAACCCTCACCGGGTCAGCCCCAGCATTTT.

This clone was observed a single time. The genes are TRBV6-1 and TRBJ2-5, with D unresolved. The V gene lost 6 bases and the J gene lost 4 bases, with 12 bases spanning the gap. The V gene's germline CDR1 is MNHNS and CDR2 SASEGT. This CDR3 has 13 amino acids. The DNA for the CDR3 is TGTGCCAGCAGCCTGGGCCTGGGAGAGACCCAGTACTTC. This translates into CASSLGLGETQYF.

The chain joins TRBV5-1 to TRBJ2-5; tentatively, D is TRBD1 or TRBD2 (5 bases each). Germline values: CDR1 SGHRS, CDR2 YFSETQ. V lost 6 bases and J 5 bases, leaving 11 bases between the germline ends. This CDR3 has 12 amino acids. The CDR3 nucleotides are TGCGCCAGCAACCGGGGCCACGAGACCCAGTACTTC. Amino acid sequence: CASNRGHETQYF.

V gene TRBV27 combines with J gene TRBJ1-2, with D tentatively TRBD1 (5 bases). The V end lost 8 bases, the J end lost 2 bases, and 15 bases lay between the germline ends. Germline values: CDR1 MNHEY, CDR2 SMNVEV (reference sequence). The CDR3 contains 14 residues. The CDR3: CASSRTFSNYGYTF. CDR3 nucleotides: TGTGCCAGCTCCCGGACATTCTCGAACTATGGCTACACCTTC.

This clone was found a few times. V and J are TRBV30 and TRBJ1-5; D is unresolved. V shed 3 bases and J shed 6 bases, with 12 bases lying between them. The CDR3 consists of 13 residues. Germline V gene lookup returns CDR1 GTSNPN and CDR2 SVGIG (reference sequence). This chain's CDR3 is CAWRGSDFQPQHF. The CDR3 nucleotides are TGTGCCTGGAGAGGGTCCGATTTTCAGCCCCAGCATTTT.

The chain combines TRBV7-6 with TRBJ2-3, with D hard to call. In germline, CDR1 is SGHVS, CDR2 FNYEAQ. Trimming shortened V by 2 bases and J by 0 bases, and 12 bases separated the two germline ends. CDR3 size: 16 residues. DNA of the CDR3: TGTGCCAGCAGCTTATTCACAGTCTCTAGCACAGATACGCAGTATTTT. Its translation is CASSLFTVSSTDTQYF.

The chain recombines TRBV5-4 with TRBJ2-7, with D tentatively TRBD2 (6 bases). Deletions cut 2 bases from V and 1 base from J, with 13 bases between. Looked up from germline, CDR1 is SGHNT and CDR2 is YYREEE (reference sequence). The CDR3 is made up of 15 amino acids. CDR3 sequence (DNA): TGTGCCAGCAGCTTTAGGGGAGGAAGGTCCTACGAGCAGTACTTC. It is translated as CASSFRGGRSYEQYF.

This chain joins TRBV28 and TRBJ2-3; D is unclear. Germline V gene data show CDR1 as MDHEN and CDR2 as SYDVKM. V was cut by 3 bases and J by 0 bases, with 10 bases left in between. The CDR3 sequence is 15 residues long. The CDR3 nucleotides are TGTGCCAGCAGTTTGCCGAGAGCCAGCACAGATACGCAGTATTTT. Its translation is CASSLPRASTDTQYF. Full variable domain (rest looked up from reference TRBV28 and TRBJ2-3): DVKVTQSSRYLVKRTGEKVFLECVQDMDHENMFWYRQDPGLGLRLIYFSYDVKMKEKGDIPEGYSVSREKKERFSLILESASTNQTSMYLCASSLPRASTDTQYFGPGTRLTVL.

This clone showed up just a few times. V and J are TRBV10-3 and TRBJ2-5, with D possibly called TRBD1 or TRBD2 (6 bases each). The CDR3 runs 17 residues. Germline CDR1 is ENHRY and CDR2 is SYGVKD. The V end was cut by 3 bases, the J end by 5 bases, with 22 bases between. The CDR3 loop is CAISDGGGAGAMETQYF. CDR3 bases: TGTGCCATCAGTGACGGGGGAGGTGCAGGGGCAATGGAGACCCAGTACTTC.

The rearrangement uses TRBV28 and TRBJ1-4; weak D call: TRBD1 (5 bases). Between the trimmed V and J ends, which lost 3 bases and 8 bases, there was a span of 19 bases. Per germline, CDR1 MDHEN and CDR2 SYDVKM. There are 16 residues in the CDR3. CDR3 nucleotides: TGTGCCAGCAGTTTTCCCGGGACGGTGAGAAGGGAAAAACTGTTTTTT. It codes for CASSFPGTVRREKLFF.

V and J are TRBV2 and TRBJ2-7; either TRBD1 or TRBD2 may fit D (6 bases each). The CDR3 contains 18 residues. V was pared by 6 bases and J by 0 bases, with 24 bases between. The germline CDR1 and CDR2 sequences are SNHLY and FYNNEI. The CDR3 coding sequence is TGTGCCAGCAGCCATGGAGGGGGGCAGGGTTTCCTCTCCTACGAGCAGTACTTC. As protein: CASSHGGGQGFLSYEQYF.

This chain connects TRBV29-1 to TRBJ2-5; 9 positions match TRBD1. Germline V CDR1 and CDR2: SQVTM, ANQGSEA. V lost 5 bases, J lost 4 bases, and 5 bases stayed unmatched. The CDR3 is 13 amino acids. Written as DNA, the CDR3 is TGCAGCGTTAGCGGGACAGGGCGAGAGACCCAGTACTTC. Amino acids: CSVSGTGRETQYF.

The chain employs TRBV5-1 and TRBJ2-7; 15 positions match TRBD2. Losses at the gene ends were 4 bases for V and 2 bases for J; bases not matched to a gene: 25. The CDR3 sequence is 23 residues long. Germline V gene lookup returns CDR1 SGHRS and CDR2 YFSETQ. The CDR3 DNA sequence: TGCGCCAGCAGCCGACACCCGGGACAGGGAAGCGGGACTAGCGGGGGGCCCGCCTACGAGCAGTACTTC. Translated: CASSRHPGQGSGTSGGPAYEQYF.